The present T cell receptor beta chain was sequenced within a study of blood T cell repertoires in COVID-19. The length of the CDR3 is 14 residues. Profiling relied on immunoSEQ multiplex PCR, and the TCRdb table lists in-frame clones only, not all of them. The sample lists about 230,000 clones, approximately 88% occurring once. V gene TRBV7-5 combines with J gene TRBJ1-1. TRBV7-5 is assigned pseudogene status. This clonotype was sampled from a woman in her 30s who had been exposed to COVID-19. Material: PBMCs or T cells enriched from blood (not recorded which). The CDR3 DNA sequence: TGTGTGGAGGTGGGGTCCTTCCGCCCCACTGAAGCTTTCTTT. It codes for CVEVGSFRPTEAFF.